This T cell receptor delta chain originates from a study of gamma-delta chains in newborns, infants, children. Germline loops: CDR1 GEAIGNYY, CDR2 EKD. This CDR3 contains 16 residues. This clone was counted a few times. The protein held in TCRdb is that of a much larger clone and does not match this DNA's translation at residue 13, likely because of a read error; the protein shown is translated from the DNA. TCRdb reapplied CATT to the reads. The sample lists under 1,500 delta-chain clones, 2.8% occurring once. Sequencing used blood. V usage is TRDV2 and J usage is TRDJ3; 8 bases map to TRDD3. The receptor's source is a child who was a newborn, infant or young child, either healthy, febrile or measles-vaccinated (not recorded which). The CDR3: CACDTWGYWDTRKMFF. CDR3 in DNA: TGTGCCTGTGACACCTGGGGATACTGGGACACCCGAAAGATGTTTTTC.